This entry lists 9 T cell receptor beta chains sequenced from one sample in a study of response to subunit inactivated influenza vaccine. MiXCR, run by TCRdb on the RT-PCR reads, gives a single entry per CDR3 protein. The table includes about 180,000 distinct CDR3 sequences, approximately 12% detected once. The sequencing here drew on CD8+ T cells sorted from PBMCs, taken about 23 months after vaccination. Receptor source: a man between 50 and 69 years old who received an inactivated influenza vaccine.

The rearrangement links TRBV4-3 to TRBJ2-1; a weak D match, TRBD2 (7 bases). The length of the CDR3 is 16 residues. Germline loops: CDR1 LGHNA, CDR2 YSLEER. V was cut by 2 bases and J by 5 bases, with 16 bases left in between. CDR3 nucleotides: TGCGCCAGCAGCCAACTCTCCGCGGGGGCTCACAATGAGCAGTTCTTC. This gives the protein CASSQLSAGAHNEQFF.

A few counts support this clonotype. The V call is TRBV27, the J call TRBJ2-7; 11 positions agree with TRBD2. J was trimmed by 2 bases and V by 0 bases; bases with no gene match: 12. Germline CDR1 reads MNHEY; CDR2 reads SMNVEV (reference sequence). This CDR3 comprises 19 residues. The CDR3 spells CASSLSSAGTSGSPYEQYF. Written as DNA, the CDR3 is TGTGCCAGCAGTTTATCATCCGCCGGGACTAGCGGTTCCCCCTACGAGCAGTACTTC.

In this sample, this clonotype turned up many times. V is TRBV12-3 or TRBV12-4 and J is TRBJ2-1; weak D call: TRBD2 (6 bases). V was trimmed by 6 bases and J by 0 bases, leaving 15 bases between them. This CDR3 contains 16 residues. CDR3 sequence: CASSLEDGSSYNEQFF. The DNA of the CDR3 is TGTGCCAGCAGCCTTGAGGACGGGAGCTCCTACAATGAGCAGTTCTTC.

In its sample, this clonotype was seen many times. The CDR3 DNA follows: TGTGCCAGCAGTTACTCGACCGGGGAGCTGTTTTTT. The encoded protein is CASSYSTGELFF. The chain is built from TRBV6-5 and TRBJ2-2; no reliable D call. Trimming cost V 0 bases and J 5 bases, with 1 base left between them. Germline V lookup: CDR1 MNHEY, CDR2 SVGAGI. The CDR3 has 12 amino acids.

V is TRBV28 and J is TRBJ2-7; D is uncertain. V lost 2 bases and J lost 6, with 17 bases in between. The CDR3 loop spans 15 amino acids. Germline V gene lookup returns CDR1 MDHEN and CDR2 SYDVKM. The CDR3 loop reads CASSLDGGTTTEQYF. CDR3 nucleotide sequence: TGTGCCAGCAGTTTAGATGGCGGAACCACCACCGAGCAGTACTTC.

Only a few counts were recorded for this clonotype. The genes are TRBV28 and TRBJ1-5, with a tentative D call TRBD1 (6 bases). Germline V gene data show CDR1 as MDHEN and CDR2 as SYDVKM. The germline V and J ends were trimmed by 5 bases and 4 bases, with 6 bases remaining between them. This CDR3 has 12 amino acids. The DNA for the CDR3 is TGTGCCAGCAGTACAGGGAATCAGCCCCAGCATTTT. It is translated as CASSTGNQPQHF.

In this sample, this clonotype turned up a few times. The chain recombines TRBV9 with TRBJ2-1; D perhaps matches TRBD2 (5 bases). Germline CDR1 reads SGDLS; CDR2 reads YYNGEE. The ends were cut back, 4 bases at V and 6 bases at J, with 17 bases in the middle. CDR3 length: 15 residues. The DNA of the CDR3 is TGTGCCAGCAGCCCCTGGCTGGCGGGCGGCAATGAGCAGTTCTTC. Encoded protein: CASSPWLAGGNEQFF.

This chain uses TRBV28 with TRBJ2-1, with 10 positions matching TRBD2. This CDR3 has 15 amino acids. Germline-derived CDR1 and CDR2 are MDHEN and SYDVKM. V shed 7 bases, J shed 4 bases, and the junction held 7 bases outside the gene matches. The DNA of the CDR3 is TGTGCCAGCAAAATTCGGACTAGCGGTTACAATGAGCAGTTCTTC. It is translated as CASKIRTSGYNEQFF.

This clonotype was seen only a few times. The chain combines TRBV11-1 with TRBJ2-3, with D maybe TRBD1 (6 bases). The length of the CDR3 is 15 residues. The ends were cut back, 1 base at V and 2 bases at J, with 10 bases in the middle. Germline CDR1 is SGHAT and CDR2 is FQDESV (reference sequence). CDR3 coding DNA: TGTGCCAGCAGCTTAGAAAAGGGGGTCACAGATACGCAGTATTTT. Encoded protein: CASSLEKGVTDTQYF.